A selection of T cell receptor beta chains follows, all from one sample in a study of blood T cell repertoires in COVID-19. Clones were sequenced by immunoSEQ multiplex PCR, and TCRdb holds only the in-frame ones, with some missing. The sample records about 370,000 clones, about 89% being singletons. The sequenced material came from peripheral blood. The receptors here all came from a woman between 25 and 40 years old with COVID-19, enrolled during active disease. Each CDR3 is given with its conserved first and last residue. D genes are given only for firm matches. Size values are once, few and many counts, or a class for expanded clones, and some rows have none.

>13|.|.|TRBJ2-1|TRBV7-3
CASSLGQNSEQFF
TGTGCCAGCAGCTTAGGACAGAACAGTGAGCAGTTCTTC
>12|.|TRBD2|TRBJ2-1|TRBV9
CASRREGGEQFF
TGTGCCAGCAGACGGGAGGGCGGTGAGCAGTTCTTC
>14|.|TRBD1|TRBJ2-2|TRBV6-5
CASKQGADTGELFF
TGTGCCAGCAAGCAGGGGGCTGACACCGGGGAGCTGTTTTTT
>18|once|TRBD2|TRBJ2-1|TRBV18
CASSLGGLAGGPGNEQFF
TGTGCCAGCTCACTCGGGGGACTAGCGGGAGGGCCAGGCAATGAGCAGTTCTTC
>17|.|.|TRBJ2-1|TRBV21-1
CASSIRRGPELYNEQFF
TGTGCCAGCAGCATCCGCAGGGGTCCAGAACTCTACAATGAGCAGTTCTTC
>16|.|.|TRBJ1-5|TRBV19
CASTKWEGKGNQPQHF
TGTGCCAGTACCAAGTGGGAGGGGAAGGGCAATCAGCCCCAGCATTTT
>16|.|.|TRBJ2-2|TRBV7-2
CASSPDSGLYTGELFF
TGTGCCAGCAGCCCGGACTCGGGACTCTACACCGGGGAGCTGTTTTTT
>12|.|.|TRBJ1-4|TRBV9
CASSRGSRVLFF
TGTGCCAGCAGCCGCGGGAGCAGGGTACTGTTTTTT
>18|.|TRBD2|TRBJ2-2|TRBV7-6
CASSLPGLAGGFTGELFF
TGTGCCAGCAGCTTACCCGGACTAGCGGGAGGTTTCACCGGGGAGCTGTTTTTT
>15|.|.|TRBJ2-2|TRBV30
CAWSARLANPGELFF
TGTGCCTGGAGTGCAAGGCTAGCTAACCCCGGGGAGCTGTTTTTT
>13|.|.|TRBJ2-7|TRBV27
CASSLVFRDEQYF
TGTGCCAGCAGTTTAGTCTTCCGGGACGAGCAGTACTTC
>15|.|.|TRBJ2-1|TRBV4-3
CASSQGLAQYNEQFF
TGCGCCAGCAGCCAAGGGCTAGCGCAATACAATGAGCAGTTCTTC
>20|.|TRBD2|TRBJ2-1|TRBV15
CATSDTGLAGGLSSYNEQFF
TGTGCCACCAGCGACACGGGGCTAGCGGGAGGCTTGAGCTCCTACAATGAGCAGTTCTTC
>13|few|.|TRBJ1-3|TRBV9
CASSEQGGNTIYF
TGTGCCAGCAGCGAACAGGGTGGAAACACCATATATTTT
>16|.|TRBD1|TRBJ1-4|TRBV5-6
CASSLKDRGPNEKLFF
TGTGCCAGCAGCTTAAAGGACAGGGGGCCTAATGAAAAACTGTTTTTT
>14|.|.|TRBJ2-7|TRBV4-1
CASSRGTSSYEQYF
TGCGCCAGCAGCCGGGGGACAAGCTCCTACGAGCAGTACTTC
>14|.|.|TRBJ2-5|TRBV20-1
CSASGRAEQETQYF
TGCAGTGCTAGTGGGCGGGCTGAACAAGAGACCCAGTACTTC
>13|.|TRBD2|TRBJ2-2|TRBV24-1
CATGTSSTGELFF
TGTGCCACCGGGACTAGCAGTACCGGGGAGCTGTTTTTT
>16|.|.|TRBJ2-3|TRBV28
CASPKGGGAPPDTQYF
TGTGCCAGCCCCAAAGGCGGCGGAGCCCCCCCAGATACGCAGTATTTT
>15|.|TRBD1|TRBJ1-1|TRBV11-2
CASSLAGGGGTEAFF
TGTGCCAGCAGCTTAGCGGGAGGGGGCGGCACTGAAGCTTTCTTT
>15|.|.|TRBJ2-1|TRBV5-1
CASSLGSGGLNEQFF
TGCGCCAGCAGCTTGGGGTCCGGCGGACTAAATGAGCAGTTCTTC
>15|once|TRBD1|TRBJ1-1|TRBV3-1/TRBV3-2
CASSQASAQGAKAFF
TGTGCCAGCAGCCAGGCGTCGGCACAGGGGGCCAAAGCTTTCTTT
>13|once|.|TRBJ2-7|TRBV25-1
CASSERTSHEQYF
TGTGCCAGCAGTGAGCGGACAAGCCACGAGCAGTACTTC
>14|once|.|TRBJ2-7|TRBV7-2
CASSPFQGPLEQYF
TGTGCCAGCAGCCCCTTTCAGGGGCCCTTGGAGCAGTACTTC
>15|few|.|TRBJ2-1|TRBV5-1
CASSLGGTPRDEQFF
TGCGCCAGCAGCTTGGGTGGGACTCCGAGGGATGAGCAGTTCTTC
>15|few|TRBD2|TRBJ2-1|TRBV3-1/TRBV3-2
CAAGRRLAGSNEQFF
TGTGCCGCCGGGAGAAGACTAGCGGGATCCAATGAGCAGTTCTTC
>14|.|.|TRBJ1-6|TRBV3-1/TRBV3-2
CASSQGSDGSPLHF
TGTGCCAGCAGCCAAGGGAGCGACGGGTCACCCCTCCACTTT
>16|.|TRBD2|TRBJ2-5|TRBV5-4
CASSVASGRIGETQYF
TGTGCCAGCAGCGTAGCTAGCGGGAGGATAGGAGAGACCCAGTACTTC